Listed below are T cell receptor beta chains from one sample, sequenced in a study of blood T cell repertoires in COVID-19. Sequencing used immunoSEQ multiplex PCR; TCRdb keeps in-frame clones, though not all of them. The data show 90,000 to 95,000 clones, around 90% seen once. Sequencing used peripheral blood. These receptors originate from a woman aged 80 or older with active COVID-19. Each CDR3 is given with its conserved first and last residue. A D gene is named only where the DNA matches it firmly. Size tells how often a clone was seen (once, few, many) or the class of an expanded clone, and some rows leave it out.

TRBV29-1	NA	NA	TRBJ1-1	CRVVGAGGAFF	TGCCGCGTTGTGGGGGCGGGGGGAGCTTTCTTT
TRBV9	NA	TRBD2	TRBJ2-1	CASSGVNSGRDEQFF	TGTGCCAGCAGCGGAGTTAATAGCGGGAGGGATGAGCAGTTCTTC
TRBV6-5	many	TRBD1	TRBJ1-1	CASSSDRDRGTEAFF	TGTGCCAGCAGTTCCGACCGGGACAGGGGTACTGAAGCTTTCTTT
TRBV20-1	NA	TRBD2	TRBJ2-7	CSVSGRGEQYF	TGCAGTGTCAGCGGGAGGGGCGAGCAGTACTTC
TRBV28	NA	TRBD2	TRBJ2-1	CASYPTPGTSDYNEQFF	TGTGCCAGCTACCCCACCCCCGGGACTAGCGACTACAATGAGCAGTTCTTC
TRBV27	NA	TRBD2	TRBJ2-5	CASRKTSLIQETQYF	TGTGCCAGCAGGAAGACTAGCCTGATCCAAGAGACCCAGTACTTC
TRBV21-1	once	NA	TRBJ2-7	CASRDCNIHEQYF	TGTGCCAGCCGGGACTGCAACATCCACGAGCAGTACTTC
TRBV27	NA	TRBD1	TRBJ1-5	CASSLKGQGGSPIKF	TGTGCCAGCAGTTTAAAGGGACAGGGGGGATCACCTATCAAATTT
TRBV7-7	NA	NA	TRBJ2-7	CASSLGQDREQYF	TGTGCCAGCAGCTTAGGGCAGGATCGCGAGCAGTACTTC
TRBV19	NA	TRBD1	TRBJ1-4	CASSDRVWNEKLFF	TGTGCCAGTAGCGACAGGGTATGGAATGAAAAACTGTTTTTT
TRBV9	NA	NA	TRBJ2-1	CASTVGGIGSYNEQFF	TGTGCCAGCACGGTCGGCGGGATAGGCTCCTACAATGAGCAGTTCTTC
TRBV5-5	NA	NA	TRBJ2-7	CASTPGQGLYEQYF	TGTGCCAGCACCCCTGGCCAGGGATTATACGAGCAGTACTTC
TRBV7-9	NA	TRBD1	TRBJ1-5	CASSLGQGVQPQHF	TGTGCCAGCAGCTTAGGACAGGGGGTACAGCCCCAGCATTTT
TRBV4-3	NA	NA	TRBJ2-7	CASSPFWYF	TGCGCCAGCAGCCCCTTCTGGTACTTC
TRBV9	NA	NA	TRBJ2-7	CASSVGRRAVYEQYF	TGTGCCAGCAGCGTCGGAAGGAGGGCCGTCTACGAGCAGTACTTC
TRBV5-5	NA	NA	TRBJ2-7	CASGSRGAVYEQYF	TGTGCCAGCGGGTCCAGGGGCGCCGTCTACGAGCAGTACTTC
TRBV6-2/TRBV6-3	NA	NA	TRBJ2-7	CASSWRGKQEQYF	TGTGCCAGCAGTTGGCGCGGGAAGCAGGAGCAGTACTTC
TRBV24-1	NA	NA	TRBJ1-5	CATSDPREGGGNQPQHF	TGTGCCACCAGTGATCCTCGTGAAGGGGGAGGCAATCAGCCCCAGCATTTT
TRBV13	NA	TRBD2	TRBJ2-2	CASSGTSGSGDTGELFF	TGTGCCAGCTCCGGGACTAGCGGGAGTGGTGACACCGGGGAGCTGTTTTTT
TRBV28	NA	NA	TRBJ2-7	CASSPDSRQYF	TGTGCCAGCAGTCCAGACAGTAGGCAGTACTTC
TRBV13	NA	TRBD1	TRBJ2-3	CASSLWGGQGNTDTQYF	TGTGCCAGCAGCTTATGGGGAGGACAGGGGAACACAGATACGCAGTATTTT
TRBV12-3/TRBV12-4	NA	NA	TRBJ2-7	CASRQYYEQYF	TGTGCCAGCCGTCAGTACTACGAGCAGTACTTC
TRBV7-9	NA	TRBD1	TRBJ2-1	CASSPQGGNEQFF	TGTGCCAGCAGCCCACAGGGGGGCAATGAGCAGTTCTTC
TRBV20-1	NA	NA	TRBJ1-6	CSASRSAGWMYGQNSPLHF	TGCAGTGCTAGTAGGTCGGCAGGGTGGATGTATGGTCAAAATTCACCCCTCCACTTT
TRBV12-3/TRBV12-4	NA	NA	TRBJ2-1	CASSRAAGEQFF	TGTGCCAGCAGCCGAGCAGCAGGGGAGCAGTTCTTC
TRBV30	NA	NA	TRBJ1-2	CAWKSRGGNGYTF	TGTGCCTGGAAAAGTCGTGGAGGAAATGGCTACACCTTC
TRBV4-1	NA	TRBD2	TRBJ2-4	CASSLLGTSGKNIQYF	TGCGCCAGCAGCCTCTTGGGGACTAGCGGCAAAAACATTCAGTACTTC
TRBV27	NA	NA	TRBJ2-2	CASSLTRAGELFF	TGTGCCAGCAGTTTAACCCGGGCCGGGGAGCTGTTTTTT
TRBV16	NA	NA	TRBJ2-1	CASSQGSERSGQFF	TGTGCCAGCAGCCAAGGGTCTGAGAGGTCGGGTCAGTTCTTC
TRBV11-1	NA	NA	TRBJ2-3	CASSAAEGNSRKDF	TGTGCCAGCAGCGCAGCAGAAGGAAACAGTCGTAAGGATTTT
TRBV19	NA	NA	TRBJ2-7	CASSGTHSAAQYF	TGTGCCAGTAGTGGGACACACTCCGCGGCGCAGTACTTC
TRBV28	NA	NA	TRBJ2-1	CASSDTYGADEQFF	TGTGCCAGCAGTGATACCTATGGAGCGGATGAGCAGTTCTTC
TRBV15	large	NA	TRBJ2-7	CATSRETTLRDEQYF	TGTGCCACCAGCAGAGAAACTACCCTTCGGGACGAGCAGTACTTC
TRBV3-1/TRBV3-2	once	TRBD1	TRBJ2-1	CASSQYDRVEFF	TGTGCCAGCAGCCAGTATGACAGGGTGGAGTTCTTC
TRBV21-1	NA	NA	TRBJ2-7	CASSKAQGRGSITYEQYF	TGTGCCAGCAGCAAAGCGCAAGGCAGGGGCTCTATTACCTACGAGCAGTACTTC
TRBV28	NA	TRBD2	TRBJ2-5	CASSFFGGRAETQYF	TGTGCCAGCAGTTTCTTTGGCGGGAGAGCAGAGACCCAGTACTTC
TRBV6-2/TRBV6-3	NA	NA	TRBJ2-7	CASSSPLLAQRRSYEQYF	TGTGCCAGCAGTTCCCCCCTTCTAGCGCAAAGGAGGTCCTACGAGCAGTACTTC
TRBV5-1	NA	NA	TRBJ2-5	CASTRGETQYF	TGCGCCAGCACCCGCGGGGAGACCCAGTACTTC
TRBV3-1/TRBV3-2	once	NA	TRBJ1-5	CASSPGHNQPQHF	TGTGCCAGCAGCCCGGGACACAATCAGCCCCAGCATTTT
TRBV6-5	NA	TRBD1	TRBJ2-7	CASREGGQGTHEQYF	TGTGCCAGCAGGGAGGGGGGACAGGGAACGCACGAGCAGTACTTC
TRBV7-8	NA	TRBD2	TRBJ2-1	CASSQTSGRWQFF	TGTGCCAGCAGCCAAACTAGCGGGAGGTGGCAGTTCTTC
TRBV9	few	TRBD1	TRBJ1-6	CASSPRAGTANSPLHF	TGTGCCAGCAGCCCAAGAGCCGGGACAGCAAATTCACCCCTCCACTTT
TRBV7-3	NA	NA	TRBJ2-2	CASSFDFAGTGELFF	TGTGCCAGCAGCTTTGACTTCGCCGGGACCGGGGAGCTGTTTTTT
TRBV5-1	NA	NA	TRBJ2-5	CASSLGGVQETQYF	TGCGCCAGCAGCTTGGGGGGCGTACAAGAGACCCAGTACTTC
TRBV5-1	NA	NA	TRBJ1-1	CASSLAGGAEAFF	TGCGCCAGCAGCTTGGCGGGGGGAGCTGAAGCTTTCTTT
TRBV5-1	NA	NA	TRBJ1-1	CASSTDTNTEAFF	TGCGCCAGCAGCACGGACACGAACACTGAAGCTTTCTTT
TRBV7-2	NA	NA	TRBJ2-5	CASSARGGALRETQYF	TGTGCCAGCAGCGCAAGGGGGGGGGCCCTTCGAGAGACCCAGTACTTC
TRBV5-1	NA	NA	TRBJ2-7	CASSLGTRYEQYF	TGCGCCAGCAGCTTGGGAACGCGATACGAGCAGTACTTC
TRBV3-1/TRBV3-2	once	NA	TRBJ2-5	CASSQEEGETQYF	TGTGCCAGCAGCCAAGAGGAGGGTGAGACCCAGTACTTC
TRBV27	once	NA	TRBJ2-1	CASSMDWGNEQFF	TGTGCCAGCAGCATGGACTGGGGCAATGAGCAGTTCTTC
TRBV7-2	NA	TRBD2	TRBJ2-1	CASSLAPSGRSEQFF	TGTGCCAGCAGCTTAGCCCCTAGCGGACGTAGTGAGCAGTTCTTC